One and the same sample provided the 24 T cell receptor beta chains below, sequenced in a study. TCRdb redid the calling of the RT-PCR reads with MiXCR, one entry per CDR3 protein. The sample carries 600 or so distinct CDR3 sequences, about 38% recorded once. Source material: memory CD4+ T cells from salivary gland. The receptors here all came from a female donor with primary Sjogren's syndrome.

The rearrangement uses TRBV7-9 and TRBJ1-2; D is undetermined. The germline gives CDR1 SEHNR, CDR2 FQNEAQ (reference sequence). There are 8 residues in the CDR3. Trimming cost V 2 bases and J 11 bases, with 0 bases left between them. Here the CDR3 reads CASSLYTF. The CDR3 coding sequence is TGTGCCAGCAGCTTATACACCTTC.

This clonotype was observed once. This chain joins TRBV20-1 and TRBJ2-3; a possible D gene is TRBD2 (5 bases). The V end lost 5 bases, the J end lost 5 bases, and 14 bases lay between the germline ends. This CDR3 contains 13 residues. Germline V gene data show CDR1 as DFQATT and CDR2 as SNEGSKA (reference sequence). CDR3 DNA: TGCAGTGCTCCAGAGACCGGGATAGATACGCAGTATTTT. Protein sequence: CSAPETGIDTQYF.

This clonotype is labeled large. The chain is built from TRBV20-1 and TRBJ2-5, with D possibly being TRBD1 (6 bases). The V gene's germline CDR1 is DFQATT and CDR2 SNEGSKA (reference sequence). The V end lost 5 bases, the J end lost 0 bases, and 13 bases lay between the germline ends. This CDR3 is built from 14 residues. The DNA for the CDR3 is TGCAGTGCTTTCCGGACAGACAACCAAGAGACCCAGTACTTC. Translating it yields CSAFRTDNQETQYF.

The chain has TRBV20-1 and TRBJ2-5; weak D call: TRBD1 (5 bases). Trimming cost V 6 bases and J 5 bases, with 28 bases left between them. CDR3 length equals 17 residues. Germline V lookup: CDR1 DFQATT, CDR2 SNEGSKA (reference sequence). In DNA, the CDR3 is TGCAGTGCCAGCAGCCAAGATCCAGGGCTTCACGTGGAGACCCAGTACTTC. Its translation: CSASSQDPGLHVETQYF.

This sequence joins TRBV20-1 and TRBJ2-3; D may be TRBD1 (6 bases). V shed 2 bases and J shed 0 bases, with 12 bases lying between them. The CDR3 covers 15 residues. Germline V gives CDR1 DFQATT, CDR2 SNEGSKA (reference sequence). CDR3 nucleotide sequence: TGCAGTGCTAGAATTGGGACATCTAGCACAGATACGCAGTATTTT. This encodes CSARIGTSSTDTQYF.

This clonotype is large within its sample. The chain uses TRBV12-3 or TRBV12-4 and TRBJ1-3, with D maybe TRBD1 (5 bases). The CDR3 extends over 20 amino acids. The V gene lost 6 bases and the J gene lost 3 bases, with 30 bases spanning the gap. CDR3 sequence reads: CASSKRPGRQTGGVGNTIYF. The CDR3, as DNA: TGTGCCAGCAGCAAAAGACCGGGACGGCAAACTGGAGGTGTTGGAAACACCATATATTTT.

This clonotype counts as large. The rearrangement links TRBV4-1 to TRBJ1-4; TRBD1 is a possible D gene (6 bases). The CDR3 has 19 residues. CDR1 and CDR2 (germline): MGHRA, YSYEKL. The V end lost 4 bases, the J end lost 0 bases, and 21 bases lay between the germline ends. The CDR3: CASSLRSVGATATNEKLFF. CDR3 coding DNA: TGCGCCAGCAGCCTTCGCTCGGTGGGGGCTACTGCAACTAATGAAAAACTGTTTTTT.

The count of this clonotype is one. CDR3 in DNA: TGTGCCAGCAGCCCCCGGCTCGATAGGGTGCTATTCTCCTCCTCCTACGAGCAGTACTTC. As protein: CASSPRLDRVLFSSSYEQYF. The chain couples TRBV7-2 to TRBJ2-7; D gene uncertain. The CDR3 contains 20 residues. Germline lookup yields CDR1 SGHTA and CDR2 FQGNSA. The germline V and J ends were trimmed by 5 bases and 0 bases, with 29 bases remaining between them.

The chain carries TRBV5-1 and TRBJ2-7; D is unresolved. The CDR3 is 15 residues long. The germline V gene encodes CDR1 SGHRS and CDR2 YFSETQ. Trimming shortened V by 4 bases and J by 1 base, and 15 bases separated the two germline ends. The CDR3 is CASSPTGLRSYEQYF. The CDR3 DNA reads TGCGCCAGCAGCCCGACGGGCCTTAGGTCCTACGAGCAGTACTTC.

In this sample, this clonotype is large. The rearrangement uses TRBV10-2 and TRBJ1-3; TRBD1 agrees at 9 bases. CDR3 length equals 18 residues. Germline CDR1 is WSHSY and CDR2 is SAAADI. J lost 6 bases, V lost 6 bases, and 18 bases had no gene match. The CDR3 sequence: CASRRVPGQGAGENTIYF. The CDR3 nucleotides are TGCGCCAGCAGAAGGGTCCCGGGACAGGGAGCAGGGGAAAACACCATATATTTT.

This clonotype is deemed large (0.1 to 1%). The rearrangement uses TRBV3-1 and TRBJ2-7; D is undetermined. Germline V CDR1 and CDR2: LGHDT, YNNKEL (reference sequence). V lost 3 bases, J lost 1 base, and 1 base lay in between. The CDR3 consists of 11 residues. The CDR3 bases are TGTGCCAGCAGCCAGTCCTACGAGCAGTACTTC. This encodes CASSQSYEQYF.

This clonotype qualifies as medium-sized. The V gene is TRBV20-1, the J gene TRBJ1-5, with unresolved D. Germline loops: CDR1 DFQATT, CDR2 SNEGSKA (reference sequence). The CDR3 contains 13 residues. The V and J ends lost 0 bases and 6 bases respectively, with 9 bases between them. The CDR3 is CSAREDGGQPQHF. As DNA, the CDR3 is TGCAGTGCTAGAGAAGATGGAGGTCAGCCCCAGCATTTT.

The gene calls are TRBV5-4 and TRBJ2-5, with D maybe TRBD2 (6 bases). The CDR3 loop spans 14 amino acids. The V end lost 2 bases, the J end lost 4 bases, and 12 bases lay between the germline ends. Germline CDR1 SGHNT, CDR2 YYREEE (reference sequence). The CDR3 here is CASSFPGSAETQYF. For the CDR3, the DNA is TGTGCCAGCAGCTTCCCCGGGAGCGCAGAGACCCAGTACTTC.

This chain uses TRBV7-2 with TRBJ2-5; D tentatively reads TRBD1 or TRBD2 (5 bases each). The CDR3 runs to 15 residues. The V gene's germline CDR1 is SGHTA and CDR2 FQGNSA. With 4 bases removed from V and 0 bases from J, the gap between germline ends came to 12 bases. CDR3 amino acids: CASSSGTANQETQYF. The DNA for the CDR3 is TGTGCCAGCAGCTCCGGGACCGCGAACCAAGAGACCCAGTACTTC.

The V call is TRBV20-1, the J call TRBJ1-6; D gene uncertain. CDR3 size: 16 residues. V was cut by 0 bases and J by 9 bases, with 18 bases left in between. Looked up from germline, CDR1 is DFQATT and CDR2 is SNEGSKA (reference sequence). The CDR3 bases are TGCAGTGCTAGAGATGGGGTCGGGTATAGGGTTTCACCCCTCCACTTT. It is translated as CSARDGVGYRVSPLHF.

The chain combines TRBV7-9 with TRBJ2-7; TRBD1 aligns across 7 bases. The CDR3 totals 14 residues. CDR1 and CDR2 (germline): SEHNR, FQNEAQ (reference sequence). V shed 5 bases, J shed 0 bases, and the junction held 4 bases outside the gene matches. The CDR3 spells CASSPGQSSYEQYF. The CDR3 DNA follows: TGTGCCAGCAGCCCGGGACAGAGCTCCTACGAGCAGTACTTC.

CDR3 loop: CAISGSRTSGGSDTQYF. In DNA form, the CDR3 reads TGTGCCATCAGTGGGTCCCGGACTAGCGGGGGTTCAGATACGCAGTATTTT. V is TRBV10-3 and J is TRBJ2-3; TRBD2 matches at 13 bases. The junction had 8 bases not matched to a gene; V was cut back by 4 bases and J by 4 bases. The CDR3 covers 17 residues. The V gene's germline CDR1 is ENHRY and CDR2 SYGVKD.

The V and J genes are TRBV5-1 and TRBJ1-2; D perhaps matches TRBD1 (5 bases). The CDR3 sequence is 12 residues long. The V and J ends lost 4 bases and 8 bases respectively, with 12 bases between them. Germline assignment: CDR1 SGHRS and CDR2 YFSETQ. The CDR3 nucleotides are TGCGCCAGCAGCCCTGACCGACAGGGCTACACCTTC. It encodes CASSPDRQGYTF. Together with reference TRBV5-1 and TRBJ1-2, the CDR3 gives the full variable domain: KAGVTQTPRYLIKTRGQQVTLSCSPISGHRSVSWYQQTPGQGLQFLFEYFSETQRNKGNFPGRFSGRQFSNSRSEMNVSTLELGDSALYLCASSPDRQGYTFGSGTRLTVV.

The genes are TRBV19 and TRBJ1-1; 9 nucleotides line up with TRBD1. The V segment lost 6 bases and the J segment 5 bases; nucleotides outside the gene matches: 10. There are 15 residues in the CDR3. The V gene's germline CDR1 is LNHDA and CDR2 SQIVND (reference sequence). This CDR3 is CASRINGQGRTEAFF. The CDR3 nucleotides read TGTGCCAGTAGGATAAACGGACAGGGGCGGACTGAAGCTTTCTTT. Full variable domain (rest looked up from reference TRBV19 and TRBJ1-1): DGGITQSPKYLFRKEGQNVTLSCEQNLNHDAMYWYRQDPGQGLRLIYYSQIVNDFQKGDIAEGYSVSREKKESFPLTVTSAQKNPTAFYLCASRINGQGRTEAFFGQGTRLTVV.

Within the sample, this clonotype is large (0.1 to 1%). This sequence joins TRBV20-1 and TRBJ1-1; D remains ambiguous. The CDR3 has 13 residues. From germline, CDR1 is DFQATT and CDR2 SNEGSKA (reference sequence). CDR3: CRVIASYPTEAFF. The DNA of the CDR3 is TGCAGAGTTATCGCGTCCTACCCCACTGAAGCTTTCTTT.

The chain has TRBV20-1 and TRBJ2-3; D unresolved. The germline gives CDR1 DFQATT, CDR2 SNEGSKA (reference sequence). Trimming left V 8 bases short and J 1 base short, with 10 bases between. The length of the CDR3 is 12 residues. CDR3 in DNA: TGCAGTTCTGGACCGGGCACAGATACGCAGTATTTT. Its translation: CSSGPGTDTQYF.

The chain has TRBV20-1 and TRBJ2-3; a weak D match, TRBD2 (6 bases). The CDR3 consists of 12 residues. Looked up from germline, CDR1 is DFQATT and CDR2 is SNEGSKA (reference sequence). Trimming took 3 bases from V and 3 from J, leaving 7 bases between them. CDR3 in amino acids: CSAREGTDTQYF. In nucleotides, the CDR3 is TGCAGTGCTAGGGAGGGGACAGATACGCAGTATTTT.

This clonotype has more than one count but fewer than ten. This sequence joins TRBV12-3 or TRBV12-4 and TRBJ2-2; no clear D. This CDR3 contains 13 residues. V gave up 6 bases and J gave up 7 bases, with 12 bases separating them. The CDR3 DNA reads TGTGCCAGCAGCTTCATACGGCACGGGGAGCTGTTTTTT. It codes for CASSFIRHGELFF.

By sample fraction, this clonotype is medium-sized (0.01 to 0.1%). The J gene is TRBJ1-1, the V gene TRBV7-9; unclear D gene. The V and J ends lost 5 bases and 4 bases respectively, with 11 bases between them. The CDR3 is made up of 13 amino acids. The germline CDR1 and CDR2 sequences are SEHNR and FQNEAQ (reference sequence). CDR3 loop: CASSLMGRTEAFF. The CDR3 bases are TGTGCCAGCAGCCTCATGGGTCGCACTGAAGCTTTCTTT.